This T cell receptor beta chain was identified during a study of cytomegalovirus exposure and HLA in healthy donors. This clone is a singleton in its sample. The PCR contained 60 Vbeta and 13 Jbeta primers. Repertoires were generated with immunoSEQ multiplex PCR, while TCRdb's copy carries only in-frame clones and drops some. Of about 170,000 clones listed, 65% to 85% were seen once; the top ten hold approximately 2.2%. In germline, CDR1 is SGHRS, CDR2 YFSETQ. Germline trimming cut 1 base from V and 2 bases from J; bases unmatched to any gene: 7. The CDR3 has 16 amino acids. The sequence was collected from a male donor in good health and CMV-seronegative. Specimen: PBMCs. J is TRBJ2-5 and V is TRBV5-1; the match to TRBD2 covers 8 bases. CDR3 in DNA: TGCGCCAGCAGCTTGACGAGCGGGGGAGCTCAAGAGACCCAGTACTTC. Encoded protein: CASSLTSGGAQETQYF.